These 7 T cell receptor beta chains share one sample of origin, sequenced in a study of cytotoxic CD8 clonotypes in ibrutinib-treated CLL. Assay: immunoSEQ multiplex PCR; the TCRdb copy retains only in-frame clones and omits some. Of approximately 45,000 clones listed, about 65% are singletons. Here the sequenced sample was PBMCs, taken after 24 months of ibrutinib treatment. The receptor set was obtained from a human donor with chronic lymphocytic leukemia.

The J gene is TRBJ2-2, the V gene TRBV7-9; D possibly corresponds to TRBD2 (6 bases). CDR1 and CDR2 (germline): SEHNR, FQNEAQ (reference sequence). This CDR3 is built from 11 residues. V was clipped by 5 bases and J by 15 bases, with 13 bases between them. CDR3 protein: CASSLTGAVFF. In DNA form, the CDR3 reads TGTGCCAGCAGCCTAACGGGAGCGGTGTTTTTT.

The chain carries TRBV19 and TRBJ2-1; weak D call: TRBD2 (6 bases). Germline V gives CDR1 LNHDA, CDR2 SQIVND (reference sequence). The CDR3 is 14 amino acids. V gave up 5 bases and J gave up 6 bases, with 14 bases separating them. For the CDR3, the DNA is TGTGCCAGTAGTCCTCGACTAGAACTCAATGAGCAGTTCTTC. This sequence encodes CASSPRLELNEQFF. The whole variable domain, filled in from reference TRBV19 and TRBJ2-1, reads DGGITQSPKYLFRKEGQNVTLSCEQNLNHDAMYWYRQDPGQGLRLIYYSQIVNDFQKGDIAEGYSVSREKKESFPLTVTSAQKNPTAFYLCASSPRLELNEQFFGPGTRLTVL.

The CDR3 loop is CASSLVSQGSYEQYF. CDR3 DNA: TGTGCCAGCAGTTTAGTTTCACAGGGTAGCTACGAGCAGTACTTC. The chain couples TRBV27 to TRBJ2-7; possibly TRBD1 for D (6 bases). Germline V gives CDR1 MNHEY, CDR2 SMNVEV (reference sequence). The V end was cut by 2 bases, the J end by 3 bases, with 14 bases between. The CDR3 is made up of 15 amino acids.

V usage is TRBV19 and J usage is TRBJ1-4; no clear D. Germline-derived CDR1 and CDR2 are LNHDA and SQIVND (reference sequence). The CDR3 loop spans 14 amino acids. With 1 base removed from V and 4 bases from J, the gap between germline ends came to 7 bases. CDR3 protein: CASSIGSVNEKLFF. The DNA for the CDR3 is TGTGCCAGTAGTATAGGAAGTGTTAATGAAAAACTGTTTTTT.

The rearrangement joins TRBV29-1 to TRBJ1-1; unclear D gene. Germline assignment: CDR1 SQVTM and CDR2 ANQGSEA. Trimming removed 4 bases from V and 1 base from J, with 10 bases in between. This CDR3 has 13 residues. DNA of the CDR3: TGCAGCGTTGCGGGAAAACCGAACACTGAAGCTTTCTTT. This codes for CSVAGKPNTEAFF.

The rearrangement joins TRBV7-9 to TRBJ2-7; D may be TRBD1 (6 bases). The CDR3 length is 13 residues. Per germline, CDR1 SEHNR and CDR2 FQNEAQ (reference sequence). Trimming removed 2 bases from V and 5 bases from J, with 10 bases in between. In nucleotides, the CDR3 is TGTGCCAGCAGCTTACGACAGGTCGACGAGCAGTACTTC. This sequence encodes CASSLRQVDEQYF.

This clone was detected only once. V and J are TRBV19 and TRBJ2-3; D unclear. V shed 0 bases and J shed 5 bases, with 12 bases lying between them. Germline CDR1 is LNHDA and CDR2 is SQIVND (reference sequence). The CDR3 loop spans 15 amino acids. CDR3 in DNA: TGTGCCAGTAGTATAGATCAGGCGAGGAGAGATACGCAGTATTTT. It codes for CASSIDQARRDTQYF.